A selection of T cell receptor beta chains follows, all from one sample in a study of T cell responses to AZD1222 COVID-19 vaccine. Assay used: immunoSEQ multiplex PCR; TCRdb lists only in-frame clones, some missing. The table records roughly 120,000 clones, around 93% of them present only once. This specimen consisted of peripheral blood, obtained on day 0 of AZD1222 vaccination. Every receptor here comes from an adult in good health. Both conserved end residues are part of each CDR3. A D gene is named only where the DNA matches it firmly. Size tells how often a clone was seen (once, few, many) or the class of an expanded clone, and some rows leave it out.

CASSLVRGSYEQYF | TGTGCCAGCAGCTTAGTCAGGGGTTCCTACGAGCAGTACTTC | TRBV28 | - | TRBJ2-7 | -
CASSEGTKRNTEAFF | TGTGCCAGCAGCGAAGGGACAAAAAGGAACACTGAAGCTTTCTTT | TRBV5-4 | once | TRBJ1-1 | -
CASRRGQGYEQYF | TGTGCCAGCAGGCGGGGCCAGGGCTACGAGCAGTACTTC | TRBV27 | - | TRBJ2-7 | -
CASSYPGAKNIQYF | TGTGCCAGCAGTTACCCAGGAGCCAAAAACATTCAGTACTTC | TRBV6-6 | - | TRBJ2-4 | -
CASREGGGAKPYEQYF | TGTGCCAGCAGAGAAGGAGGGGGGGCAAAACCCTACGAGCAGTACTTC | TRBV5-6 | - | TRBJ2-7 | -
CASSLRTSGGPPGNEQYF | TGTGCCAGCAGCTTGAGGACTAGCGGGGGCCCTCCGGGCAACGAGCAGTACTTC | TRBV7-8 | - | TRBJ2-7 | TRBD2
CASSPPTEPLHF | TGTGCCAGCAGCCCGCCGACAGAGCCCCTCCACTTT | TRBV6-2/TRBV6-3 | - | TRBJ1-6 | -
CAWRDDPGYPSEANTGELFF | TGTGCCTGGAGAGACGATCCGGGCTACCCTTCAGAAGCGAACACCGGGGAGCTGTTTTTT | TRBV30 | - | TRBJ2-2 | -
CASSMENYPTDTQYF | TGTGCCAGTAGTATGGAGAACTATCCGACAGATACGCAGTATTTT | TRBV19 | - | TRBJ2-3 | -
CASSYGQGRGYTF | TGCGCCAGCAGTTATGGACAGGGCAGGGGCTACACCTTC | TRBV5-1 | - | TRBJ1-2 | TRBD1
CSVEGSHYEQYF | TGCAGCGTTGAGGGCAGCCACTACGAGCAGTACTTC | TRBV29-1 | - | TRBJ2-7 | -
CASSETSGGPHEQYF | TGTGCCAGCAGCGAGACTAGCGGGGGTCCTCACGAGCAGTACTTC | TRBV11-3 | - | TRBJ2-7 | TRBD2
CASSPSSGGANEQYF | TGTGCCAGCTCACCTTCTAGCGGGGGGGCTAACGAGCAGTACTTC | TRBV18 | - | TRBJ2-7 | TRBD2
CASSEDRVKGYTF | TGTGCCAGCAGTGAAGACAGGGTTAAAGGCTACACCTTC | TRBV25-1 | - | TRBJ1-2 | TRBD1
CASSHPPGEGAPGEQYF | TGTGCCAGCAGCCATCCCCCTGGGGAGGGGGCGCCAGGCGAGCAGTACTTC | TRBV14 | - | TRBJ2-7 | -
CASTPGQGVGGELFF | TGTGCCAGCACCCCCGGACAGGGGGTTGGCGGGGAGCTGTTTTTT | TRBV28 | once | TRBJ2-2 | TRBD1
CASSHWTGAEQYF | TGTGCCAGCAGCCACTGGACAGGGGCCGAGCAGTACTTC | TRBV14 | - | TRBJ2-7 | TRBD1
CASSQALQLNQPQHF | TGCGCCAGCAGCCAAGCCCTCCAGTTAAATCAGCCCCAGCATTTT | TRBV4-1 | - | TRBJ1-5 | -
CASNGLAGREQYF | TGTGCCAGCAACGGACTAGCGGGGCGTGAGCAGTACTTC | TRBV2 | - | TRBJ2-7 | TRBD2
CASRWDYASTDTQYF | TGTGCCAGCAGGTGGGACTACGCCTCCACAGATACGCAGTATTTT | TRBV7-2 | - | TRBJ2-3 | TRBD2
CAWSVQSGANVLTF | TGTGCCTGGAGTGTACAATCTGGGGCCAACGTCCTGACTTTC | TRBV30 | - | TRBJ2-6 | -
CASSLQGNTEAFF | TGTGCCAGCAGCTTGCAGGGGAACACTGAAGCTTTCTTT | TRBV5-4 | - | TRBJ1-1 | -
CASTEDGYGYTF | TGTGCCAGCACAGAGGACGGCTATGGCTACACCTTC | TRBV27 | - | TRBJ1-2 | -
CASSQEEHQPQHF | TGTGCCAGCAGCCAAGAGGAGCATCAGCCCCAGCATTTT | TRBV3-1/TRBV3-2 | - | TRBJ1-5 | -
CASSLEFNEKLFF | TGTGCCAGCAGCTTAGAGTTTAATGAAAAACTGTTTTTT | TRBV7-8 | - | TRBJ1-4 | -
CASSLSVGGGVTDTQYF | TGTGCCAGCAGCTTAAGCGTAGGCGGGGGGGTGACAGATACGCAGTATTTT | TRBV7-2 | - | TRBJ2-3 | TRBD2
CASSLSSGGYYEQYF | TGTGCCAGCAGCCTGTCTAGCGGGGGTTACTACGAGCAGTACTTC | TRBV7-3 | once | TRBJ2-7 | TRBD2
CASSLEYWRGFYNEQFF | TGTGCCAGCAGCTTGGAGTACTGGCGGGGGTTCTACAATGAGCAGTTCTTC | TRBV5-4 | - | TRBJ2-1 | TRBD2
CASSIEGVSIYEQYF | TGTGCCAGTAGTATAGAAGGGGTCTCTATCTACGAGCAGTACTTC | TRBV19 | - | TRBJ2-7 | -
CASRDGVISPLHF | TGTGCCAGTAGGGACGGCGTTATTTCACCCCTCCACTTT | TRBV19 | - | TRBJ1-6 | -
CASSEVGNTGELFF | TGTGCCAGCAGTGAGGTGGGGAACACCGGGGAGCTGTTTTTT | TRBV2 | - | TRBJ2-2 | -
CASRKEGANSNQPQHF | TGTGCCAGCAGGAAGGAGGGGGCCAATAGCAATCAGCCCCAGCATTTT | TRBV28 | - | TRBJ1-5 | TRBD1
CSARGTAGYTF | TGCAGTGCTAGAGGAACAGCAGGCTACACCTTC | TRBV20-1 | - | TRBJ1-2 | -
CASSDRDRSRKTQYF | TGTGCCAGCAGCGATCGGGACAGGAGTAGAAAGACCCAGTACTTC | TRBV5-8 | - | TRBJ2-5 | TRBD1
CASSSAGGPNTGELFF | TGTGCCAGCAGCTCAGCCGGGGGGCCGAACACCGGGGAGCTGTTTTTT | TRBV7-9 | - | TRBJ2-2 | -
CSVESSWEDTEAFF | TGCAGCGTTGAGAGCAGTTGGGAGGACACTGAAGCTTTCTTT | TRBV29-1 | - | TRBJ1-1 | -
CASSDSDGQGGTEAFF | TGTGCCAGCAGTGACTCAGACGGACAGGGCGGCACTGAAGCTTTCTTT | TRBV6-4 | - | TRBJ1-1 | TRBD1
CASSLRGRRSYEQYF | TGTGCCAGCAGTTTACGAGGTCGGAGGTCCTACGAGCAGTACTTC | TRBV28 | - | TRBJ2-7 | -
CASRVTGTNQPQHF | TGTGCCAGCAGAGTGACAGGAACCAATCAGCCCCAGCATTTT | TRBV27 | - | TRBJ1-5 | -
CASSLMDRVNEKLFF | TGTGCCAGCAGCTTGATGGACAGGGTTAATGAAAAACTGTTTTTT | TRBV5-5 | once | TRBJ1-4 | TRBD1
CASRNWGNTEAFF | TGTGCCAGCAGGAACTGGGGGAACACTGAAGCTTTCTTT | TRBV6-5 | - | TRBJ1-1 | -
CASSSGQGSTDTQYF | TGCGCCAGCAGCTCAGGACAGGGGAGCACAGATACGCAGTATTTT | TRBV5-1 | - | TRBJ2-3 | TRBD1
CASRWDSDNSPLHF | TGTGCCAGCAGGTGGGACAGCGATAATTCACCCCTCCACTTT | TRBV5-4 | - | TRBJ1-6 | TRBD1
CASSLGSGGTYNEQFF | TGTGCCAGCAGCTTAGGGTCGGGCGGGACCTACAATGAGCAGTTCTTC | TRBV7-2 | - | TRBJ2-1 | -
CASSPGQGSADTQYF | TGTGCCAGCTCACCGGGACAGGGTTCAGCAGATACGCAGTATTTT | TRBV18 | - | TRBJ2-3 | TRBD1
CASSEEGGITGELFF | TGTGCCAGCAGTGAAGAGGGGGGTATCACCGGGGAGCTGTTTTTT | TRBV6-4 | - | TRBJ2-2 | -
CASSEAGTGGFGYTF | TGTGCCAGCAGTGAAGCCGGGACAGGGGGCTTCGGCTACACCTTC | TRBV6-1 | few | TRBJ1-2 | TRBD1
CASSQNNPTNYGYTF | TGTGCCAGCAGCCAAAATAACCCCACTAACTATGGCTACACCTTC | TRBV25-1 | - | TRBJ1-2 | -